This T cell receptor beta chain was found in a study of blood T cell repertoires in COVID-19. About the research overall: Sources were T cells, B-cell-depleted T cells, or PBMCs; the material itself was cDNA or gDNA.

V was pared by 2 bases and J by 6 bases, with 11 bases between. Looked up from germline, CDR1 is SGHNT and CDR2 is YENEEA. The CDR3 is 14 amino acids. Participants came from about two dozen US areas, aged roughly 18 to 89 years. People in the exposed group encountered a COVID-19 case within 2 weeks before entering the study. Sequenced by immunoSEQ multiplex PCR; TCRdb stores in-frame clones only, minus some. The profile shows about 260,000 clones, about 90% of them singletons. The gene calls are TRBV11-3 and TRBJ2-1; D is perhaps TRBD2 (5 bases). The sequencing input was PBMCs or T cells enriched from blood (not recorded which). The clonotype was recovered from a man aged 45-65 years who had been exposed to COVID-19. The chain's CDR3 is CASSLSLALNEQFF. As DNA, the CDR3 is TGTGCCAGCAGCTTATCTCTAGCCCTCAATGAGCAGTTCTTC.